This T cell receptor (beta chain) was sequenced for a study of OX40 agonist ivuxolimab in advanced cancers. On the study more broadly: Patients received ivuxolimab, an agonistic anti-OX40 (CD134) antibody.

Trimming took 2 bases from V and 0 from J; bases not matched to a gene: 7. The CDR3 runs 17 residues. Germline V gene lookup returns CDR1 SGHVS and CDR2 FQNEAQ. Measured with immunoSEQ multiplex PCR; TCRdb has only the in-frame clones, and not every one. The table includes about 100,000 clones, 84% detected once. For this clone: Antigen: not known.

General study results and limits: Nonresponders, in some cases, also had low normalized T-cell clonal expansion. Specificity for antigen went undetermined in the expanded peripheral T cells. Blood T cells, both CD4+ and CD8+, expanded clonally by week 6 at 0.1 to 3.0 mg/kg.

The V call is TRBV7-8, the J call TRBJ1-1, with 9 positions matching TRBD1. The sample in question was CD4+ or CD8+ T cells sorted from blood, obtained in a trial of the OX40 agonist ivuxolimab. The TCR sequence derives from an adult with an advanced solid tumor such as melanoma, head and neck, liver or kidney cancer. The CDR3 is CASSLRPGQGMNTEAFF. In DNA, the CDR3 is TGTGCCAGCAGCTTAAGACCGGGACAGGGAATGAACACTGAAGCTTTCTTT.